The 9 T cell receptor beta chains reported below all come from one sample, sequenced in a study of shared clonotypes between healthy human individuals. The method was immunoSEQ multiplex PCR; TCRdb's version includes in-frame clones alone and lacks a portion of them. The sample includes roughly 1,600,000 clones, approximately 98.5% of them seen just once. Material: naive CD4+ T cells sorted from blood. Subset noted: CD45RA+ positively selected. All receptors derive from a man aged 25-45 years in good health.

The rearrangement joins TRBV28 to TRBJ2-7; 11 bases match TRBD2. Germline V lookup: CDR1 MDHEN, CDR2 SYDVKM. CDR3 length equals 15 residues. Trimming cost V 6 bases and J 3 bases; bases outside gene matches: 7. CDR3 DNA: TGTGCCAGCAGCCCGGGGACTAGCGGCTTCTACGAGCAGTACTTC. Translated: CASSPGTSGFYEQYF.

The chain's CDR3 is CASSSRGLGKNIQYF. CDR3 DNA sequence: TGTGCCAGCTCGTCCAGGGGGCTTGGCAAAAACATTCAGTACTTC. The chain uses TRBV18 and TRBJ2-4, with TRBD1 identical over 8 bases. Per germline, CDR1 KGHSH and CDR2 LQKENI. The ends lost 6 bases at V and 3 bases at J; junction bases unmatched: 7. The CDR3 totals 15 residues.

This chain joins TRBV10-3 and TRBJ2-1; 7 nucleotides line up with TRBD2. J lost 7 bases, V lost 10 bases, and 16 bases had no gene match. Germline-derived CDR1 and CDR2 are ENHRY and SYGVKD. The CDR3 sequence is 15 residues long. The CDR3 DNA reads as TGTGCCACGGCCCCGGGGGAGGGCGGTAGTAATGAGCAGTTCTTC. Translation gives CATAPGEGGSNEQFF.

The rearrangement joins TRBV29-1 to TRBJ1-4; weak D call: TRBD1 (5 bases). The V end was cut by 4 bases, the J end by 6 bases, with 9 bases between. The CDR3 has 12 amino acids. Germline-derived CDR1 and CDR2 are SQVTM and ANQGSEA. CDR3 DNA: TGCAGCGTTGTCGGACACGATGAAAAACTGTTTTTT. The encoded protein is CSVVGHDEKLFF.

The chain links TRBV5-5 to TRBJ2-6; maybe TRBD1 (6 bases). The CDR3 runs to 14 residues. Germline V CDR1 and CDR2: SGHKS, YYEKEE (reference sequence). Trimming removed 6 bases from V and 1 base from J, with 8 bases in between. The chain's CDR3 is CASKTGSGANVLTF. As DNA, the CDR3 is TGTGCCAGCAAAACAGGGTCTGGGGCCAACGTCCTGACTTTC.

J is TRBJ1-5 and V is TRBV20-1, with D perhaps matching TRBD1 (5 bases). Trimming took 7 bases from V and 11 from J, leaving 15 bases between them. This CDR3 is 11 amino acids long. Germline loops: CDR1 DFQATT, CDR2 SNEGSKA (reference sequence). CDR3 in amino acids: CSGRDRVAQHF. The CDR3 DNA reads TGCAGTGGCAGGGACCGGGTTGCCCAGCATTTT.

Here the CDR3 reads CASSLVTGAEGWWRVTEAFF. CDR3 DNA sequence: TGCGCCAGCAGCTTGGTTACGGGGGCCGAAGGGTGGTGGAGGGTTACTGAAGCTTTCTTT. The V call is TRBV5-1, the J call TRBJ1-1, with D maybe TRBD1 (6 bases). The CDR3 runs to 20 residues. The V gene's germline CDR1 is SGHRS and CDR2 YFSETQ. V was shortened by 0 bases and J by 5 bases, with 29 bases between the two germline ends. Looking up the rest from reference TRBV5-1 and TRBJ1-1 gives the full variable domain: KAGVTQTPRYLIKTRGQQVTLSCSPISGHRSVSWYQQTPGQGLQFLFEYFSETQRNKGNFPGRFSGRQFSNSRSEMNVSTLELGDSALYLCASSLVTGAEGWWRVTEAFFGQGTRLTVV.

The chain has TRBV19 and TRBJ2-2, with TRBD2 identical over 11 bases. CDR1 is LNHDA, CDR2 SQIVND, per germline (reference sequence). The trim removed 8 bases at V and 4 bases at J, leaving 6 bases unmatched. The CDR3 is made up of 15 amino acids. In DNA form, the CDR3 reads TGTGCCAGTGACGCTAGCGGGAGGCTCACCGGGGAGCTGTTTTTT. It specifies CASDASGRLTGELFF.

The J gene is TRBJ2-3, the V gene TRBV7-2, with 7 bases aligning to TRBD2. V was pared by 5 bases and J by 9 bases, with 5 bases of the junction left unmatched. The CDR3 is 12 amino acids. The V gene's germline CDR1 is SGHTA and CDR2 FQGNSA. CDR3 DNA: TGTGCCAGCAGCGTACCCGGGGGGACGCAGTATTTT. The encoded protein is CASSVPGGTQYF.